This T cell receptor beta chain appears in the sequencing data of a study of blood T cell repertoires in COVID-19. The overall study: The United States, Italy and Spain were the sources of the acute and convalescent COVID-19 samples. T cells, B-cell-depleted T cells, or PBMCs provided the cDNA or gDNA that served as material.

Assay used: immunoSEQ multiplex PCR; TCRdb lists only in-frame clones, some missing. Here the sample spans a few hundred thousand clones, more than 80% being singletons. Sequenced material: peripheral blood. The clonotype comes from a man younger than 35 who had recovered from COVID-19.

The CDR3 here is CASSLEQGGEKLFF. The CDR3 DNA follows: TGTGCCAGCAGCTTAGAGCAGGGGGGTGAAAAACTGTTTTTT. This rearrangement joins TRBV7-9 to TRBJ1-4, with TRBD1 matching over 7 bases. The germline gives CDR1 SEHNR, CDR2 FQNEAQ (reference sequence). V was clipped by 1 base and J by 7 bases; unmatched bases: 3. The CDR3 consists of 14 residues.